This T cell receptor (beta chain) was captured in a study of tumor-infiltrating lymphocytes in oesophageal squamous cell carcinoma. TCRdb re-analysed the PCR reads in MiXCR, keeping a single row per CDR3 protein. Altogether around 13,000 distinct CDR3 sequences are present, around 48% being singletons, with the ten largest covering 28%. The CDR3 has 16 amino acids. Germline V gives CDR1 SGHTA, CDR2 FQGNSA. After removal of 5 bases from V and 6 bases from J, the junction contained 12 bases not matched to a gene. This clonotype showed up just once. This TCR was recovered from a female donor with esophageal squamous cell carcinoma. The rearrangement uses TRBV7-2 and TRBJ2-1; 8 bases match TRBD2. The sample was esophageal tumor tissue. This CDR3 is CASSERGLVSFNEQFF. The CDR3 DNA sequence: TGTGCCAGCAGCGAAAGGGGACTAGTCAGCTTCAATGAGCAGTTCTTC.